The TCR beta chain under discussion was sequenced for a study of T cell repertoires in cytomegalovirus infection. Study-wide context: Peptides in the study included HLA-C-restricted and HLA-B-restricted CMV epitopes. Indications came from public TCR beta signatures; they pointed to CMV infection and to a matching HLA type. General observations from the study: Pooled public TCR beta family frequency picked out CMV carriers with the relevant HLA. HLA-C-restricted CMV-specific TCR beta clonotypes prevailed in the ex vivo response.

Germline values: CDR1 SGHVS, CDR2 FQNEAQ. The CDR3 is 14 amino acids. V was pared by 1 base and J by 5 bases, with 12 bases between. MiXCR, run by TCRdb on the reads, gives a single entry per CDR3 protein. The sample includes 700,000 to 850,000 distinct CDR3 sequences, around a third of them seen just once. On this clonotype itself: Its specificity is not known. A much more abundant neighbour one base away suggests this may be a read error.

The genes are TRBV7-8 and TRBJ2-7, with D perhaps matching TRBD1 (5 bases). This clonotype was sampled from a human donor in good health (CMV status not recorded). Some clones in this sample may be carry-over from other donors' samples. The specimen comprised cultured CD8+ T cells from PBMCs, sampled from culture after CMV antigen stimulation. Here the CDR3 DNA reads TGTGCCAGCAGCTTAGAGCTAGGGGCGGACGAGCAGTACTTC. Encoded protein: CASSLELGADEQYF.